This T cell receptor (beta chain) comes out of a study of T cell repertoires in cytomegalovirus infection. As for the study in general: Carrying CMV and the relevant HLA type showed in public TCR beta signatures.

General observations from the study: Accumulated public TCR beta family frequency recognized individuals carrying CMV together with the relevant HLA. HLA-C-restricted, CMV-specific TCR beta clonotypes were dominant ex vivo.

Germline CDR1 and CDR2: LGHNT and FRNRAP. This CDR3 is built from 12 residues. The V gene lost 5 bases and the J gene lost 3 bases, with 7 bases spanning the gap. TCRdb reprocessed the reads via MiXCR and lists one record per CDR3 protein. Of about 600,000 distinct CDR3 sequences detected, more than 20% appear once; the ten largest clones hold around 7.6%. To note about this clonotype: Its target is unknown.

The TCR sequence derives from a human donor in good health (CMV status not recorded). Some clones in this sample may be carry-over from other donors' samples. Sequencing used CD8+ T cells from PBMCs. This sequence joins TRBV12-5 and TRBJ1-1; weak D call: TRBD1 (6 bases). CDR3 sequence reads: CASGRTDTEAFF. The CDR3 nucleotides read TGTGCTAGTGGTAGGACAGACACTGAAGCTTTCTTT.